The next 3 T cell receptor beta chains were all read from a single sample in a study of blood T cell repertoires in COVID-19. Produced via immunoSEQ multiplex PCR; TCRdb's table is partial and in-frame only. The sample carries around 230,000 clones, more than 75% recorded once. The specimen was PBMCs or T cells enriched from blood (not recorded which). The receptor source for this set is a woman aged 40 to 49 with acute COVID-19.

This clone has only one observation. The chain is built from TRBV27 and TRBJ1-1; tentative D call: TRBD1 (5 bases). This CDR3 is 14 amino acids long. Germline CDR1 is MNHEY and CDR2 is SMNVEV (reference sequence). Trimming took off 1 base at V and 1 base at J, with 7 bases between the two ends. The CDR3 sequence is CASSLYQGNTEAFF. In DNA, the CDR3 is TGTGCCAGCAGTTTATATCAGGGGAACACTGAAGCTTTCTTT.

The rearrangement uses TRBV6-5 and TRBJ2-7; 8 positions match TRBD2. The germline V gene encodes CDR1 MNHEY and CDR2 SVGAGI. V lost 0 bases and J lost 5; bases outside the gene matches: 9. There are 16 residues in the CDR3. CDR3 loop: CASSYSAREGINEQYF. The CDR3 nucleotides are TGTGCCAGCAGTTACTCGGCTCGGGAGGGCATCAACGAGCAGTACTTC.

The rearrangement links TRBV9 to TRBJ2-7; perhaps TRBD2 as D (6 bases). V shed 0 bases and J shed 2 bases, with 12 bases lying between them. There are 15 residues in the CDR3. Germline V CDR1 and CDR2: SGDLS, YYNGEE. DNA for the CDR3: TGTGCCAGCAGCGTAGGGGCTAGCGAAACCTACGAGCAGTACTTC. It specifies CASSVGASETYEQYF.